The T cell receptor beta chain under discussion was sequenced for a study of blood T cell repertoires in COVID-19. Across the study: Sources were T cells, B-cell-depleted T cells, or PBMCs; the material itself was cDNA or gDNA.

Recruits, aged roughly 18 to 95 years, lived in 25 or so US areas. CDR3 length: 19 amino acids. Trimming at V came to 5 bases and at J to 1 base, leaving 10 bases not matched to a gene. Germline V gene data show CDR1 as MNHNY and CDR2 as SVGAGI (reference sequence). Original data processing: Amplification with reference gene primers provided the estimates of nucleated cell counts. Method: immunoSEQ multiplex PCR; TCRdb's copy keeps in-frame clones and lacks some. That table supplies the V and J calls and clone size; D and trimming were determined from the DNA. Of around 400,000 clones listed, under 85% are singletons.

This sequence originates from a woman in her forties or fifties who had recovered from COVID-19. This chain joins TRBV6-6 and TRBJ2-3, with TRBD2 matching over 15 bases. The sample consisted of PBMCs or T cells enriched from blood (not recorded which). The CDR3 loop is CASSPVRTSGGARTDTQYF. In DNA, the CDR3 is TGTGCCAGCAGTCCCGTGAGGACTAGCGGGGGGGCCCGCACAGATACGCAGTATTTT.